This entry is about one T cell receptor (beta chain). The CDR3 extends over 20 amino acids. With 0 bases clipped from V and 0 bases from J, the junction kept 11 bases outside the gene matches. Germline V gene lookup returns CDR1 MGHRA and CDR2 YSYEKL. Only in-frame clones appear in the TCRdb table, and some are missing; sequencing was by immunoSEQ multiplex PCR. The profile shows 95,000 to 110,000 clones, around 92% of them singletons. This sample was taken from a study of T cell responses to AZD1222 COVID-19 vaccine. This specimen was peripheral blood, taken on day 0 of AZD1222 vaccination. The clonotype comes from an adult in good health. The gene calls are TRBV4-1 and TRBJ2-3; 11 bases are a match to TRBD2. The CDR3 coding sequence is TGCGCCAGCAGCCAAGATTTCGTCCTGACTAGCGGGGACAGCACAGATACGCAGTATTTT. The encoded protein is CASSQDFVLTSGDSTDTQYF.